This T cell receptor beta chain was sequenced in a study of CD8 T cells in Susac syndrome. Study-level information: Intravenous immunoglobulin alone or corticosteroids were being given to patients with Susac syndrome at blood draw, unless they were therapy-naive.

Between the trimmed V and J ends, which lost 6 bases and 3 bases, there was a span of 18 bases. Germline V gene data show CDR1 as DFQATT and CDR2 as SNEGSKA (reference sequence). CDR3 size: 15 residues. The RNA input was about 0.5 to 1 ug, and it was reverse transcribed with random hexamers. TCRdb recomputed calls from the immunoSEQ multiplex PCR reads with MiXCR, one row per CDR3 protein. In the table there are approximately 57,000 distinct CDR3 sequences, 95% of which are singletons. As judged by recently defined diagnostic criteria, patients with Susac syndrome had definite or probable disease. The sequence derives from a human donor with Susac syndrome. The sequenced material came from CD8+ T cells from PBMCs. The V and J genes are TRBV20-1 and TRBJ2-4; D possibly uses TRBD1 or TRBD2 (7 bases each). CDR3 nucleotide sequence: TGCAGTGCACCACCTACAGGGGAGGGCAAAAACATTCAGTACTTC. Protein: CSAPPTGEGKNIQYF.